These T cell receptor beta chains were read from a single sample in a study of blood T cell repertoires in COVID-19. Data came from immunoSEQ multiplex PCR; TCRdb stores just in-frame clones and leaves some out. The sample includes fewer than 110,000 clones, 87% of them seen just once. Sequencing input: peripheral blood. All receptors derive from a woman aged 25 to 39 with acute or convalescent COVID-19. Both conserved end residues are part of each CDR3. Each record gives: clone size, J gene, V gene, D gene, CDR3 protein, CDR3 DNA. D genes are given only for firm matches. Clone size is not always given. Where it is, it says once, few, many or a class for expanded clones.

>NA|TRBJ1-1|TRBV7-6|TRBD1
CASSSGQGPNTEAFF
TGTGCCAGCAGCTCGGGACAGGGCCCGAACACTGAAGCTTTCTTT
>once|TRBJ1-4|TRBV2|TRBD1
CASNVLGTGSEKLFF
TGTGCCAGCAACGTCCTCGGGACAGGGAGTGAAAAACTGTTTTTT
>NA|TRBJ1-5|TRBV4-1|NA
CASSQVESAAGWGNQPQHF
TGCGCCAGCAGCCAAGTAGAATCGGCAGCGGGATGGGGCAATCAGCCCCAGCATTTT
>NA|TRBJ2-7|TRBV6-5|NA
CASKATSPYF
TGTGCCAGCAAAGCTACTAGCCCATACTTC
>NA|TRBJ2-6|TRBV6-4|NA
CASSDHYESSGANVLTF
TGTGCCAGCAGTGACCACTATGAGAGCTCTGGGGCCAACGTCCTGACTTTC
>many|TRBJ2-1|TRBV5-6|NA
CASSAIPGEQFF
TGTGCCAGCAGCGCCATTCCCGGTGAGCAGTTCTTC
>NA|TRBJ2-1|TRBV10-2|NA
CASRRGLLRNEQFF
TGCGCCAGCCGCCGGGGTCTCCTGAGGAATGAGCAGTTCTTC
>NA|TRBJ1-1|TRBV30|TRBD1
CAWRIKGQSRNTEAFF
TGTGCCTGGAGAATTAAGGGACAGTCTAGGAACACTGAAGCTTTCTTT
>NA|TRBJ2-3|TRBV27|TRBD2
CASSLDGSGGALNTQYF
TGTGCCAGCAGTTTAGATGGTAGCGGGGGGGCCTTAAATACGCAGTATTTT
>NA|TRBJ1-2|TRBV5-6|NA
CASSLPFEVGEGYTF
TGTGCCAGCAGCTTACCCTTTGAGGTTGGAGAAGGCTACACCTTC
>once|TRBJ2-1|TRBV7-2|TRBD2
CASSLAWAGLAGGLGEQFF
TGTGCCAGCAGCTTGGCGTGGGCTGGTCTAGCGGGGGGGTTAGGTGAGCAGTTCTTC
>once|TRBJ1-2|TRBV6-5|NA
CASSYGERRGYTF
TGTGCCAGCAGTTACGGAGAACGTCGGGGCTACACCTTC
>NA|TRBJ2-2|TRBV5-4|NA
CASSLFGTGELFF
TGTGCCAGCAGCTTGTTCGGCACCGGGGAGCTGTTTTTT
>NA|TRBJ2-2|TRBV10-1|TRBD1
CASRPDRDYTGELFF
TGCGCCAGCAGGCCGGACAGGGACTACACCGGGGAGCTGTTTTTT
>NA|TRBJ2-7|TRBV28|TRBD1
CASSPWGQGTGYEQYF
TGTGCCAGCAGCCCATGGGGACAGGGGACCGGCTACGAGCAGTACTTC
>once|TRBJ1-1|TRBV29-1|NA
CSAVPRGTEAFF
TGCAGCGCCGTACCCAGGGGAACTGAAGCTTTCTTT
>NA|TRBJ2-3|TRBV9|TRBD2
CASSFGTSLSTDTQYF
TGTGCCAGCAGCTTTGGGACTAGCCTTAGCACAGATACGCAGTATTTT
>NA|TRBJ2-7|TRBV27|NA
CASSLSGDSSYEQYF
TGTGCCAGCAGTTTGTCGGGGGACAGCTCCTACGAGCAGTACTTC
>NA|TRBJ1-1|TRBV7-9|TRBD1
CASSFGDRGNTEAFF
TGTGCCAGCAGCTTTGGGGACAGGGGGAACACTGAAGCTTTCTTT
>NA|TRBJ1-2|TRBV25-1|TRBD1
CASSPGQGLYGYTF
TGTGCCAGCAGCCCGGGACAGGGGTTATATGGCTACACCTTC
>once|TRBJ1-5|TRBV28|TRBD1
CASSLPTGGGNQPQHF
TGTGCCAGCAGTTTACCGACAGGGGGCGGCAATCAGCCCCAGCATTTT
>NA|TRBJ1-6|TRBV11-3|NA
CASSLLAGDNSPLHF
TGTGCCAGCAGCTTGCTAGCCGGCGATAATTCACCCCTCCACTTT
>NA|TRBJ2-1|TRBV7-3|TRBD2
CASSLTGLAGGTDEQFF
TGTGCCAGCAGCTTAACGGGACTAGCGGGGGGGACGGATGAGCAGTTCTTC
>once|TRBJ1-2|TRBV18|TRBD1
CASSTLGQGEHGYTF
TGTGCCAGCTCGACCTTAGGACAGGGCGAACATGGCTACACCTTC
>NA|TRBJ1-4|TRBV30|TRBD1
CAWSEGAGNEKLFF
TGTGCCTGGAGTGAGGGGGCTGGTAATGAAAAACTGTTTTTT
>once|TRBJ2-1|TRBV7-9|NA
CASSLAGAWEQFF
TGTGCCAGCAGCTTAGCGGGGGCTTGGGAGCAGTTCTTC